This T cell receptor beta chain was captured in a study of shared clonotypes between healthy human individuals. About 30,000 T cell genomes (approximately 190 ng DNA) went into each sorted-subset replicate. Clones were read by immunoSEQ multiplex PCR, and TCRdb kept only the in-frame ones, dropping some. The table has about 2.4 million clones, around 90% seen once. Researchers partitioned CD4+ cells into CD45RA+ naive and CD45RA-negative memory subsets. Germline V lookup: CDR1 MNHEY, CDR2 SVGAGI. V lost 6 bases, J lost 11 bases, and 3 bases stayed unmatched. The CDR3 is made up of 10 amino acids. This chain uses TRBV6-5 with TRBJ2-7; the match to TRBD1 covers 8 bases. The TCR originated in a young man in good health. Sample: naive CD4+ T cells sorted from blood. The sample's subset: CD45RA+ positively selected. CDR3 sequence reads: CASRTGVEYF. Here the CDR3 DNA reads TGTGCCAGCAGGACAGGGGTTGAGTACTTC.